This T cell receptor beta chain was identified during a study of low-dose radiotherapy and immunotherapy resistance in tumors. For the study at large: Participants were given intravenous cyclophosphamide 200 mg/m2 every two weeks, one day before radiation and immunotherapy. Oral administration of aspirin 300 mg daily occurred for four cycles, commencing at cycle 1 day 1.

cDNA synthesis used a TRAV/TRBV-specific primer set for both chains. TCRs were amplified for roughly 20 PCR cycles with a constant-region primer and V-primer adapter. MiXCR, applied by TCRdb to the reads, yields one record per CDR3 protein. The table includes about 9,800 distinct CDR3 sequences, about 68% detected once. V gave up 0 bases and J gave up 3 bases; unmatched junction bases: 1. This CDR3 contains 16 residues. Germline loops: CDR1 MNHGY, CDR2 SAAAGT. The presence of advanced solid tumors lacking tumor-infiltrating lymphocytes characterized eligible patients. This sequence originates from a human donor with advanced metastatic prostate, ovarian, gallbladder or colorectal cancer (not recorded which). This table probably holds off-target reads from a library built for another chain. The rearrangement joins TRBV6-8 to TRBJ2-7; 14 nucleotides line up with TRBD2. In DNA, the CDR3 is TGTGCCAGCAGTTACTCTGGACTAGCGGGAGGCTACGAGCAGTACTTC. It codes for CASSYSGLAGGYEQYF.